The 28 T cell receptor beta chains in this list originate from one sample, sequenced in a study of control samples from healthy donors and cancer patients. The assay was immunoSEQ multiplex PCR, and TCRdb's table has in-frame clones only and misses some. This sample has tens of thousands of clones, with 89% found just once. The sequencing sample was made of PBMCs. The receptors derive from a man aged 60 to 75 with colorectal cancer.

The chain is built from TRBV14 and TRBJ2-2, with D perhaps matching TRBD2 (5 bases). CDR1 is SGHDN, CDR2 FVKESK, per germline. The V end was cut by 4 bases, the J end by 4 bases, with 13 bases between. This CDR3 is built from 15 residues. The CDR3 reads CASSPGGQFTGELFF. CDR3 bases: TGTGCCAGCAGCCCAGGCGGGCAGTTCACCGGGGAGCTGTTTTTT.

This clone was seen a single time. The chain has TRBV27 and TRBJ2-7; perhaps TRBD1 as D (5 bases). With 2 bases removed from V and 2 bases from J, the gap between germline ends came to 19 bases. Per the germline V gene, CDR1 is MNHEY and CDR2 is SMNVEV (reference sequence). The CDR3 contains 17 residues. The CDR3 sequence: CASSLKTMGLTPYEQYF. CDR3 coding DNA: TGTGCCAGCAGTTTAAAGACGATGGGGCTTACGCCCTACGAGCAGTACTTC.

The CDR3 DNA sequence: TGTGCCAGCTCACCCTCCTTCCGGAGCACAGATACGCAGTATTTT. This codes for CASSPSFRSTDTQYF. The chain carries TRBV18 and TRBJ2-3; D unclear. This CDR3 has 15 amino acids. CDR1 KGHSH and CDR2 LQKENI come from the germline V gene. V shed 3 bases and J shed 0 bases, with 10 bases lying between them. The full variable domain, in which reference TRBV18 and TRBJ2-3 provide the parts outside the CDR3, is NAGVMQNPRHLVRRRGQEARLRCSPMKGHSHVYWYRQLPEEGLKFMVYLQKENIIDESGMPKERFSAEFPKEGPSILRIQQVVRGDSAAYFCASSPSFRSTDTQYFGPGTRLTVL.

The chain couples TRBV7-2 to TRBJ2-7; D gene uncertain. The CDR3 is 12 residues long. Germline CDR1 reads SGHTA; CDR2 reads FQGNSA. With 5 bases removed from V and 2 bases from J, the gap between germline ends came to 7 bases. CDR3: CASSPRPYEQYF. In DNA form, the CDR3 reads TGTGCCAGCAGCCCACGACCCTACGAGCAGTACTTC.

The rearrangement joins TRBV18 to TRBJ1-1; TRBD1 is a possible D gene (6 bases). Trimming removed 3 bases from V and 0 bases from J, with 11 bases in between. Germline CDR1 and CDR2: KGHSH and LQKENI. The CDR3 consists of 15 residues. Here the CDR3 reads CASSPLDSMNTEAFF. For the CDR3, the DNA is TGTGCCAGCTCACCGTTGGACAGCATGAACACTGAAGCTTTCTTT.

The rearrangement joins TRBV19 to TRBJ1-2; 10 nucleotides agree with TRBD1. The CDR3 is made up of 17 amino acids. J gave up 4 bases and V 6 bases, and 14 bases lay outside the gene matches. Germline V gene sequence: CDR1 LNHDA, CDR2 SQIVND (reference sequence). Written as DNA, the CDR3 is TGTGCCAGTAGCCCATCGGTATGGACAGGGGGTAGCTATGGCTACACCTTC. Amino acids: CASSPSVWTGGSYGYTF.

This chain connects TRBV9 to TRBJ2-5, with D possibly being TRBD1 or TRBD2 (6 bases each). Trimming pared 3 bases from V and 6 bases from J, leaving 18 bases between. The CDR3 has 15 residues. Germline CDR1 reads SGDLS; CDR2 reads YYNGEE. CDR3 in DNA: TGTGCCAGCAGCGGCGGGACAAATCCAACAAAGACCCAGTACTTC. It is translated as CASSGGTNPTKTQYF.

The CDR3 nucleotides read TGCGCCAGCGGACAGGGGGCGGGGGTAGCCGAGCAGTACTTC. Amino acid sequence: CASGQGAGVAEQYF. V is TRBV4-1 and J is TRBJ2-7; 11 bases agree with TRBD1. Trimming at V came to 8 bases and at J to 6 bases, leaving 9 bases not matched to a gene. The CDR3 totals 14 residues. Germline CDR1 is MGHRA and CDR2 is YSYEKL.

This clone occurred once. The chain is built from TRBV24-1 and TRBJ2-1, with 8 positions matching TRBD1. In germline, CDR1 is KGHDR, CDR2 SFDVKD. The V gene end was trimmed by 4 bases and the J gene end by 12 bases; junction bases not matched to a gene: 7. The CDR3 totals 13 residues. CDR3 bases: TGTGCCACCAGTGACGCCTCGGACAGGGTGCAGTTCTTC. Protein product: CATSDASDRVQFF.

The CDR3 reads CASSLATATTNEKLFF. For the CDR3, the DNA is TGTGCCAGCAGCTTGGCTACAGCTACAACTAATGAAAAACTGTTTTTT. The V and J genes are TRBV5-4 and TRBJ1-4; D call uncertain. Per germline, CDR1 SGHNT and CDR2 YYREEE (reference sequence). The CDR3 sequence is 16 residues long. The V gene lost 0 bases and the J gene lost 0 bases, with 9 bases spanning the gap. Looking up the rest from reference TRBV5-4 and TRBJ1-4 gives the full variable domain: ETGVTQSPTHLIKTRGQQVTLRCSSQSGHNTVSWYQQALGQGPQFIFQYYREEENGRGNFPPRFSGLQFPNYSSELNVNALELDDSALYLCASSLATATTNEKLFFGSGTQLSVL.

A few counts support this clone. The V and J genes are TRBV30 and TRBJ2-7; D may be TRBD2 (7 bases). The V and J ends lost 1 base and 2 bases respectively, with 12 bases between them. Germline V CDR1 and CDR2: GTSNPN, SVGIG (reference sequence). The CDR3 loop spans 14 amino acids. CDR3 amino acids: CAWSAGGRTYEQYF. CDR3 nucleotides: TGTGCCTGGAGTGCCGGGGGGCGCACCTACGAGCAGTACTTC.

V and J are TRBV3-1 (or the pseudogene TRBV3-2) and TRBJ2-1, with 9 bases identical to TRBD1. CDR3 size: 16 residues. J lost 5 bases, V lost 2 bases, and 7 bases had no gene match. The V gene's germline CDR1 is LGHDT and CDR2 YNNKEL (reference sequence). The CDR3 region has the DNA TGTGCCAGCAGCCAACCGGGACAGGGTTGGAACAATGAGCAGTTCTTC. Translated, it gives CASSQPGQGWNNEQFF.

The CDR3 DNA reads TGTGCCAGCGGAAAAGCAGGGGGCCCGCTTAGAAGTGGCTACACCTTC. Amino acid sequence: CASGKAGGPLRSGYTF. This chain connects TRBV11-2 to TRBJ1-2; TRBD1 aligns across 8 bases. The CDR3 is 16 amino acids. CDR1 is SGHAT, CDR2 FQNNGV, per germline. After removal of 8 bases from V and 7 bases from J, the junction contained 18 bases not matched to a gene.

This clone was observed a few times. The rearrangement links TRBV4-1 to TRBJ1-6, with D perhaps matching TRBD1 (5 bases). The CDR3 is 14 residues long. Germline loops: CDR1 MGHRA, CDR2 YSYEKL. With 4 bases removed from V and 7 bases from J, the gap between germline ends came to 11 bases. Here the CDR3 DNA reads TGCGCCAGCAGCCCTAGCGGGGGGAATTCACCCCTCCACTTT. Encoded protein: CASSPSGGNSPLHF.

The V call is TRBV6-6, the J call TRBJ2-6, with a tentative D call TRBD2 (6 bases). The CDR3 loop spans 16 amino acids. V gave up 2 bases and J gave up 2 bases, with 10 bases separating them. Germline V gives CDR1 MNHNY, CDR2 SVGAGI (reference sequence). The CDR3 spells CASSYPTSTGANVLTF. CDR3 DNA: TGTGCCAGCAGTTACCCGACTAGTACTGGGGCCAACGTCCTGACTTTC.

This clone was counted a single time. This rearrangement joins TRBV7-3 to TRBJ2-1; 8 nucleotides match TRBD2. The CDR3 runs to 15 residues. Looked up from germline, CDR1 is SGHTA and CDR2 is FQGTGA. Germline trimming cut 4 bases from V and 2 bases from J; bases unmatched to any gene: 4. This CDR3 is CASSSRGGTYNEQFF. CDR3 DNA: TGTGCCAGCAGCTCCCGGGGGGGAACCTACAATGAGCAGTTCTTC.

The chain employs TRBV3-1 (or the pseudogene TRBV3-2) and TRBJ2-7; a possible D gene is TRBD2 (6 bases). V dropped 5 bases and J dropped 6 bases, with 14 bases sitting between them. The germline gives CDR1 LGHDT, CDR2 YNNKEL (reference sequence). There are 13 residues in the CDR3. DNA of the CDR3: TGTGCCAGCAGCGCCACCGAGGAGGGCGAGCAGTACTTC. It yields the protein CASSATEEGEQYF.

This clone appeared once. The chain combines TRBV11-2 with TRBJ2-3; D is perhaps TRBD1 (6 bases). The CDR3 extends over 17 amino acids. The germline CDR1 and CDR2 sequences are SGHAT and FQNNGV. V was trimmed by 2 bases and J by 2 bases, leaving 17 bases between them. The CDR3 DNA is TGTGCCAGCAGCTTAAGGGGGATGGTTGCGGCCACAGATACGCAGTATTTT. Amino acids: CASSLRGMVAATDTQYF.

The chain's CDR3 is CASSRDSLTNIQYF. CDR3 nucleotide sequence: TGCGCCAGCAGCCGGGACAGTTTAACAAACATTCAGTACTTC. V usage is TRBV4-3 and J usage is TRBJ2-4; TRBD1 matches 7 bases. Per germline, CDR1 LGHNA and CDR2 YSLEER. CDR3 length: 14 amino acids. V shed 4 bases and J 6 bases; nucleotides not matched to a gene: 6.

The rearrangement links TRBV7-9 to TRBJ1-6; D might be TRBD1 (6 bases). Germline lookup yields CDR1 SEHNR and CDR2 FQNEAQ (reference sequence). This CDR3 comprises 13 residues. V was clipped by 5 bases and J by 9 bases, with 11 bases between them. The CDR3 bases are TGTGCCAGCAGCGTTACAGGGAGTTCACCCCTCCACTTT. This gives the protein CASSVTGSSPLHF.

This chain links TRBV28 with TRBJ1-5, with TRBD1 matching over 11 bases. The CDR3 runs 16 residues. Germline values: CDR1 MDHEN, CDR2 SYDVKM. J gave up 3 bases and V 5 bases, and 6 bases lay outside the gene matches. The CDR3: CASSPGTGGNNQPQHF. CDR3 sequence (DNA): TGTGCCAGCAGTCCCGGGACAGGGGGAAACAATCAGCCCCAGCATTTT.

The rearrangement links TRBV6-5 to TRBJ2-7, with TRBD2 matching 7 bases. With 6 bases clipped from V and 4 bases from J, the junction kept 9 bases outside the gene matches. Germline assignment: CDR1 MNHEY and CDR2 SVGAGI. The CDR3 covers 14 residues. CDR3 DNA: TGTGCCAGCAGCCTAGTGGCTAGCGGATACGAGCAGTACTTC. Translating gives CASSLVASGYEQYF.

The rearrangement uses TRBV5-5 and TRBJ2-7; D gene ambiguous. The germline CDR1 and CDR2 sequences are SGHKS and YYEKEE (reference sequence). Trimming cost V 0 bases and J 3 bases, with 4 bases left between them. The CDR3 spans 12 residues. The CDR3 is CASSLGNYEQYF. In DNA, the CDR3 is TGTGCCAGCAGCTTGGGAAACTACGAGCAGTACTTC.

The J gene is TRBJ1-1, the V gene TRBV30; weak D call: TRBD1 (6 bases). With 0 bases removed from V and 1 base from J, the gap between germline ends came to 9 bases. The CDR3 sequence is 14 residues long. Germline values: CDR1 GTSNPN, CDR2 SVGIG (reference sequence). The CDR3 reads CAWSVQQGNTEAFF. CDR3 bases: TGTGCCTGGAGTGTTCAACAGGGGAACACTGAAGCTTTCTTT.

This chain links TRBV7-9 with TRBJ2-1, with D possibly being TRBD2 (6 bases). Looked up from germline, CDR1 is SEHNR and CDR2 is FQNEAQ (reference sequence). V lost 3 bases and J lost 4, with 13 bases in between. The CDR3 covers 15 residues. The CDR3 spells CASSFRGGAYNEQFF. The CDR3 DNA follows: TGTGCCAGCAGCTTCCGTGGAGGGGCTTACAATGAGCAGTTCTTC.

The chain recombines TRBV4-2 with TRBJ2-7; no clear D. V was pared by 4 bases and J by 5 bases, with 12 bases between. The CDR3 loop spans 13 amino acids. The germline V gene encodes CDR1 LGHNA and CDR2 YNFKEQ. CDR3 bases: TGTGCCAGCAGCCCTTGGGCTGGGGACGAGCAGTACTTC. Residues: CASSPWAGDEQYF.

The rearrangement links TRBV28 to TRBJ2-7, with D tentatively TRBD2 (5 bases). The CDR3 has 13 residues. Trimming took off 7 bases at V and 0 bases at J, with 10 bases between the two ends. Germline CDR1 and CDR2: MDHEN and SYDVKM. Written as DNA, the CDR3 is TGTGCCAGCACTGGAACTAGCTCCTACGAGCAGTACTTC. Translation gives CASTGTSSYEQYF.

The chain is built from TRBV5-8 and TRBJ2-7, with 7 positions matching TRBD1. The V segment lost 0 bases and the J segment 1 base; nucleotides outside the gene matches: 10. Germline V gene data show CDR1 as SGHTS and CDR2 as YDEGEE. The CDR3 has 17 amino acids. CDR3 in amino acids: CASSLVVGTDSSYEQYF. CDR3 DNA: TGTGCCAGCAGCTTGGTGGTAGGGACAGATTCTTCCTACGAGCAGTACTTC.